The rows below give T cell receptor beta chains drawn from one sample of a study of blood T cell repertoires in COVID-19. The assay was immunoSEQ multiplex PCR, and TCRdb's table has in-frame clones only and misses some. The repertoire has 400,000 to 450,000 clones, around 91% of them found once; the top ten carry 1.5% to 1.8%. Material: peripheral blood. The source is a woman in her 40s with COVID-19, enrolled during active disease. Both conserved end residues are part of each CDR3. Each record gives: clone size, J gene, V gene, CDR3 length, D gene, CDR3 protein, CDR3 DNA. A D gene is named only where the DNA matches it firmly. Only some rows state a clone size, as once, few, many or a class for expanded clones.

. TRBJ2-4 TRBV18 15 . CASSPLPQGRNIQYF TGTGCCAGCTCACCGCTCCCACAGGGACGAAACATTCAGTACTTC
. TRBJ2-7 TRBV27 14 . CASSRDQPSYEQYF TGTGCCAGCAGTCGGGATCAGCCCTCCTACGAGCAGTACTTC
. TRBJ1-2 TRBV6-1 15 TRBD1 CASSESTGSGYGYTF TGTGCCAGCAGTGAGTCGACAGGGTCTGGCTATGGCTACACCTTC
. TRBJ2-7 TRBV30 13 . CAWSKNSGYEQYF TGTGCCTGGAGCAAAAATAGCGGTTACGAGCAGTACTTC
. TRBJ2-3 TRBV14 17 TRBD2 CASSRRLAGGSTDTQYF TGTGCCAGCAGCCGCCGACTAGCGGGAGGAAGCACAGATACGCAGTATTTT
. TRBJ1-3 TRBV6-6 16 . CASSTAGGGTGNTIYF TGTGCCAGCAGTACAGCCGGGGGAGGGACTGGAAACACCATATATTTT
once TRBJ1-2 TRBV5-1 21 TRBD1 CASSSTIFPGTGAEGNYGYTF TGCGCCAGCAGTTCAACCATCTTCCCCGGGACAGGGGCCGAAGGCAACTATGGCTACACCTTC
. TRBJ1-1 TRBV19 17 . CASSPPGGALLNTEAFF TGTGCCAGTAGCCCACCTGGGGGGGCGCTCTTGAACACTGAAGCTTTCTTT
. TRBJ2-3 TRBV3-1/TRBV3-2 12 . CASSLLGSTQYF TGTGCCAGCAGCCTCCTGGGGAGCACGCAGTATTTT
. TRBJ1-4 TRBV29-1 11 TRBD1 CSGGQGEKLFF TGCAGCGGGGGACAGGGTGAAAAACTGTTTTTT
. TRBJ2-1 TRBV4-3 15 . CASSQSSGFYNEQFF TGCGCCAGCAGCCAATCGTCAGGCTTCTACAATGAGCAGTTCTTC
. TRBJ1-1 TRBV2 17 . CASTRGPYPTGNTEAFF TGTGCCAGCACTAGAGGGCCCTACCCCACGGGGAACACTGAAGCTTTCTTT
. TRBJ2-7 TRBV29-1 12 . CSGRTLSAEQYF TGCAGCGGCCGGACACTCTCGGCCGAGCAGTACTTC
. TRBJ2-1 TRBV28 10 . CASSVNEQFF TGTGCCAGCAGCGTAAATGAGCAGTTCTTC
. TRBJ1-3 TRBV2 16 TRBD1 CASSDQGARAGNTIYF TGTGCCAGCAGTGATCAGGGGGCGCGTGCTGGAAACACCATATATTTT
once TRBJ1-5 TRBV7-9 19 TRBD1 CASSSQGVWDSGLGEPQHF TGTGCCAGCAGCTCCCAGGGGGTTTGGGACAGCGGATTGGGAGAGCCCCAGCATTTT
once TRBJ2-5 TRBV5-1 18 TRBD2 CASSLVRTGTSGGETQYF TGCGCCAGCAGCTTGGTCCGCACCGGGACTAGCGGGGGAGAGACCCAGTACTTC
. TRBJ1-2 TRBV28 16 TRBD1 CASSATGRLANYGYTF TGTGCCAGCAGCGCGACAGGGCGCTTAGCTAACTATGGCTACACCTTC
once TRBJ2-7 TRBV28 15 TRBD1 CASTPRTGGYSEQYF TGTGCCAGCACCCCTAGGACAGGGGGGTATAGCGAGCAGTACTTC
. TRBJ2-7 TRBV28 13 . CASYRQEAYEQYF TGTGCCAGCTACCGACAGGAAGCCTACGAGCAGTACTTC
. TRBJ2-1 TRBV5-1 14 . CASRDIDSYNEQFF TGCGCCAGCAGGGACATTGACAGCTACAATGAGCAGTTCTTC
. TRBJ1-3 TRBV27 15 TRBD1 CASSPRQGRGNTIYF TGTGCCAGCAGCCCGAGACAGGGCAGGGGAAACACCATATATTTT
. TRBJ1-4 TRBV5-1 15 . CASSPNRATNEKLFF TGCGCCAGCAGCCCGAACAGGGCAACTAATGAAAAACTGTTTTTT
. TRBJ1-5 TRBV12-3/TRBV12-4 13 . CASSLNRDQPQHF TGTGCCAGCAGTTTAAACAGGGATCAGCCCCAGCATTTT
once TRBJ1-2 TRBV9 12 . CASSVINYGYTF TGTGCCAGCAGCGTTATAAACTATGGCTACACCTTC
. TRBJ2-2 TRBV27 15 . CASSSLRGWAGELFF TGTGCCAGCAGTTCCCTGCGGGGATGGGCCGGGGAGCTGTTTTTT
. TRBJ2-7 TRBV6-6 16 TRBD1 CASSWGRTGASYEQYF TGTGCCAGCAGCTGGGGAAGGACAGGGGCTTCCTACGAGCAGTACTTC
. TRBJ2-2 TRBV5-1 15 . CASSLGNRDTGELFF TGCGCCAGCAGCTTGGGGAACAGGGACACCGGGGAGCTGTTTTTT
few TRBJ2-7 TRBV28 15 . CASSHYSGGPYEQYF TGTGCCAGCAGCCACTACTCCGGAGGGCCCTACGAGCAGTACTTC
. TRBJ1-5 TRBV28 16 TRBD1 CASRTPGQGDYQPQHF TGTGCCAGCAGGACTCCGGGACAGGGGGACTATCAGCCCCAGCATTTT
. TRBJ1-2 TRBV27 13 . CASSLQASYGYTF TGTGCCAGCAGTCTCCAGGCCAGCTATGGCTACACCTTC
. TRBJ1-1 TRBV6-6 13 . CASSYNRNTEAFF TGTGCCAGCAGTTACAACAGGAACACTGAAGCTTTCTTT
. TRBJ2-1 TRBV9 14 . CASSVVSSYNEQFF TGTGCCAGCAGCGTAGTGAGCTCCTACAATGAGCAGTTCTTC
. TRBJ1-1 TRBV6-5 14 TRBD1 CASSPWTGDTEAFF TGTGCCAGCAGTCCTTGGACAGGGGACACTGAAGCTTTCTTT
. TRBJ1-6 TRBV7-2 12 . CASTDNNSPLHF TGTGCCAGCACCGACAATAATTCACCCCTCCACTTT
. TRBJ1-1 TRBV7-3 16 . CASSLTGTSRGTEAFF TGTGCCAGCAGCTTAACCGGGACCTCCAGGGGAACTGAAGCTTTCTTT
. TRBJ1-6 TRBV28 15 TRBD1 CASRWYGTGGSPLHF TGTGCCAGCAGATGGTACGGGACAGGGGGTTCACCCCTCCACTTT
. TRBJ1-5 TRBV7-3 16 . CASSLTGGGGEQPQHF TGTGCCAGCAGCTTAACAGGAGGCGGAGGCGAGCAGCCCCAGCATTTT
once TRBJ1-2 TRBV7-9 13 TRBD1 CASSAGQGNGYTF TGTGCCAGCAGCGCCGGACAGGGTAATGGCTACACCTTC
few TRBJ1-6 TRBV28 13 . CASSLGRGSPLHF TGTGCCAGCAGTTTGGGCCGGGGTTCACCCCTCCACTTT
. TRBJ2-5 TRBV9 16 TRBD2 CASSVAGGRGGETQYF TGTGCCAGCAGCGTAGCGGGGGGTAGGGGCGGAGAGACCCAGTACTTC
. TRBJ1-1 TRBV7-2 15 . CASSLAPGQRAEAFF TGTGCCAGCAGCTTAGCCCCCGGACAGAGGGCTGAAGCTTTCTTT
. TRBJ2-1 TRBV18 16 TRBD2 CASSPAGGGSYNEQFF TGTGCCAGCTCACCTGCCGGCGGGGGGTCCTACAATGAGCAGTTCTTC
once TRBJ1-5 TRBV3-1/TRBV3-2 17 TRBD1 CASSRTGSSYSNQPQHF TGTGCCAGCAGCCGGACAGGGAGTTCTTATAGCAATCAGCCCCAGCATTTT
once TRBJ2-6 TRBV24-1 16 . CATSALGGSGANVLTF TGTGCCACCAGTGCCTTGGGAGGATCTGGGGCCAACGTCCTGACTTTC
. TRBJ2-1 TRBV24-1 12 . CATVTGLGEQFF TGTGCCACGGTAACAGGGCTGGGTGAGCAGTTCTTC
. TRBJ2-5 TRBV6-4 15 . CASSPDSLLSETQYF TGTGCCAGCAGCCCGGACAGTTTGCTGTCAGAGACCCAGTACTTC
. TRBJ1-6 TRBV4-3 15 TRBD1 CASSQDPGGGSPLHF TGCGCCAGCAGCCAAGATCCAGGGGGTGGTTCACCCCTCCACTTT
. TRBJ1-2 TRBV3-1/TRBV3-2 14 TRBD1 CASSHLDRRNGYTF TGTGCCAGCAGCCACCTGGACAGGAGAAATGGCTACACCTTC
once TRBJ2-1 TRBV11-3 19 TRBD1 CASSQGQAVKDRGYNEQFF TGTGCCAGCAGCCAGGGGCAGGCGGTAAAGGACAGGGGATACAATGAGCAGTTCTTC
once TRBJ1-2 TRBV20-1 9 . CSALYGYTF TGCAGTGCCCTATATGGCTACACCTTC